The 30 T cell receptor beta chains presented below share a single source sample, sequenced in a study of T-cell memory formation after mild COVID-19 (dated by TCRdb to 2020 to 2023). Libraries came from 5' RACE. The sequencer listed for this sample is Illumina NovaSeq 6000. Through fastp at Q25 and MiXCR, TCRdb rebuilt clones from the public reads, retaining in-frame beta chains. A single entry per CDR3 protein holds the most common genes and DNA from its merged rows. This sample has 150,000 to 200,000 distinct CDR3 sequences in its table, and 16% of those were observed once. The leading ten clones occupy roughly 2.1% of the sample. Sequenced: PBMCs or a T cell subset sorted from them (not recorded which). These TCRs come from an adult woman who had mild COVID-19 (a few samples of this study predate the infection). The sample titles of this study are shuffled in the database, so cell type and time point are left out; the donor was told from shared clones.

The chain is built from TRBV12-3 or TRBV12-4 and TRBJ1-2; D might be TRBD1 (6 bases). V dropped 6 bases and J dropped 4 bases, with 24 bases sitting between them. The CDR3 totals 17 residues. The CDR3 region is CASSLTPRGGGFYGYTF. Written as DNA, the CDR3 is TGTGCCAGCAGCCTTACCCCTCGCGGGGGCGGGTTCTATGGCTACACCTTC.

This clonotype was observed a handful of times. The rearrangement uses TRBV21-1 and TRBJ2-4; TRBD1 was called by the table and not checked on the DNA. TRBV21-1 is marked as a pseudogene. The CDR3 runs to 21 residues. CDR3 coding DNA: TGTGCCAGCCAAGGGCCATCGGAGGGGGCTGGAGTCAATGGTCCCAAAAACATTCAGTACTTC. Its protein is CASQGPSEGAGVNGPKNIQYF.

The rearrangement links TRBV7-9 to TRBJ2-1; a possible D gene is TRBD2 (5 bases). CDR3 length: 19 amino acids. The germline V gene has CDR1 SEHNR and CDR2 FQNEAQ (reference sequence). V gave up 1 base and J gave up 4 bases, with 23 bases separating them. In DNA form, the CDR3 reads TGTGCCAGCAGCTTAGTTCCACGAGGGTGGGAACCCACTTACAATGAGCAGTTCTTC. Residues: CASSLVPRGWEPTYNEQFF.

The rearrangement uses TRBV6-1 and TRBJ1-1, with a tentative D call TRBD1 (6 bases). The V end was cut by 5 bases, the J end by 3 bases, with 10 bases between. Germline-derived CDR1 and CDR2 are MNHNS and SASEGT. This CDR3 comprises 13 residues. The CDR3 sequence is CASSRQAYTEAFF. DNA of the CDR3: TGTGCCAGCAGTCGACAGGCGTACACTGAAGCTTTCTTT.

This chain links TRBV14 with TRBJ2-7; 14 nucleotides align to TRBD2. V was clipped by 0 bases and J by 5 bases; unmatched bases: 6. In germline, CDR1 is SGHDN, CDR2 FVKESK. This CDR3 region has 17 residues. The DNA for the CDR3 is TGTGCCAGCAGCCAAGAGGCAGGGACTAGCGGGAGTAACGAGCAGTACTTC. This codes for CASSQEAGTSGSNEQYF.

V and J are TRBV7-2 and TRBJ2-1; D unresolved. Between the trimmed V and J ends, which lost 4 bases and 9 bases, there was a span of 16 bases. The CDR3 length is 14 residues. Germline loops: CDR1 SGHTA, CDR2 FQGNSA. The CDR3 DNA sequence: TGTGCCAGCAGCTCAACCCTACCAACTCCTGAGCAGTTCTTC. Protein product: CASSSTLPTPEQFF.

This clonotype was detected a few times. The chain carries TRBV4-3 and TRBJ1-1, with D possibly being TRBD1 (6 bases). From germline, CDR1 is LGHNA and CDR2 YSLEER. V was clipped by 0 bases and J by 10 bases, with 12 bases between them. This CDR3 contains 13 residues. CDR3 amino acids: CASSQDLRTVAFF. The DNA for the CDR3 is TGCGCCAGCAGCCAAGATCTAAGGACAGTAGCTTTCTTT.

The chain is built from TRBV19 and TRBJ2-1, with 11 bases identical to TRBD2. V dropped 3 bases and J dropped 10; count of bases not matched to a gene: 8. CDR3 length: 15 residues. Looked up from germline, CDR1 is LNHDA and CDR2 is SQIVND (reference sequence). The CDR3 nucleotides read TGTGCCAGTAGTATCCGTTTAGCGGGAGGGGGAGAGCAGTTCTTC. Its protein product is CASSIRLAGGGEQFF.

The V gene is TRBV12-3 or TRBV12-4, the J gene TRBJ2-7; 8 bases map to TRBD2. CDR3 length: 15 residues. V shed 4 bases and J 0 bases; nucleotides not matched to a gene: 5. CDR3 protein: CASSSLAGSSYEQYF. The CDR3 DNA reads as TGTGCCAGCAGTTCCCTAGCGGGCAGCTCCTACGAGCAGTACTTC.

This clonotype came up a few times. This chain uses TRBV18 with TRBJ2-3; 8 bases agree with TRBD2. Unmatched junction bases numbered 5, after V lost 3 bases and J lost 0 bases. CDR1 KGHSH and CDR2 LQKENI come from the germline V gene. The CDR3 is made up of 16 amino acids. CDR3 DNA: TGTGCCAGCTCACCCCGACTAGCGACTAGCACAGATACGCAGTATTTT. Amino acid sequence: CASSPRLATSTDTQYF.

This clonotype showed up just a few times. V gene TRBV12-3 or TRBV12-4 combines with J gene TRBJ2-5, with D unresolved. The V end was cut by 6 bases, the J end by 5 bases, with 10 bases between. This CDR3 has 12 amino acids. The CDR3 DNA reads TGTGCCAGCAGCACCCCCCGGGAGACCCAGTACTTC. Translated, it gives CASSTPRETQYF.

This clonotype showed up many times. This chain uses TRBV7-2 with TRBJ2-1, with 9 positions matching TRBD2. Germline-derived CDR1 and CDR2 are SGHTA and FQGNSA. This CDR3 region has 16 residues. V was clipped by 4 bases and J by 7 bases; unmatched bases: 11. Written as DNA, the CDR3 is TGTGCCAGCAGCTCCCGAGCGGGAGGCCGGGTAAATGAGCAGTTCTTC. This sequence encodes CASSSRAGGRVNEQFF.

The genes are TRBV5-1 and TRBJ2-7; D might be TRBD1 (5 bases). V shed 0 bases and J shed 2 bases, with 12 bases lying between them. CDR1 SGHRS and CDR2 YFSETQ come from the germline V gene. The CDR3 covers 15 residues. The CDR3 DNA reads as TGCGCCAGCAGCTTGGAATCCACAGGAGCCTACGAGCAGTACTTC. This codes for CASSLESTGAYEQYF.

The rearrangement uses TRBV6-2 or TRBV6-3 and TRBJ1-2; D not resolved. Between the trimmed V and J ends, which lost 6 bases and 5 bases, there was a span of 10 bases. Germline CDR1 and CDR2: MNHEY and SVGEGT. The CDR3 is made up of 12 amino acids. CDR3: CASRSLLYGYTF. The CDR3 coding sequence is TGTGCCAGCAGGTCGCTGCTTTATGGCTACACCTTC.

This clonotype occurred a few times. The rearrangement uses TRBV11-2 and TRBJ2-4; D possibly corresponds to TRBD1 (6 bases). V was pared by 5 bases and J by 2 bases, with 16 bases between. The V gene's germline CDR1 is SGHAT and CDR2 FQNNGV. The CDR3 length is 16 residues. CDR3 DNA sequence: TGTGCCAGCAGCCCCCGGACAGTTAAGTCCAAAAACATTCAGTACTTC. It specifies CASSPRTVKSKNIQYF.

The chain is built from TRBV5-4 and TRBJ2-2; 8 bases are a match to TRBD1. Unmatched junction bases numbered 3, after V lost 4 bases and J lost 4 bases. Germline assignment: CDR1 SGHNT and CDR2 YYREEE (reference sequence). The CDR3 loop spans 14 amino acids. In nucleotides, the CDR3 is TGTGCCAGCAGCCAGACAGGGGCCACCGGGGAGCTGTTTTTT. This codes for CASSQTGATGELFF. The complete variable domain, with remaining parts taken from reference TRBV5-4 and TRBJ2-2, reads ETGVTQSPTHLIKTRGQQVTLRCSSQSGHNTVSWYQQALGQGPQFIFQYYREEENGRGNFPPRFSGLQFPNYSSELNVNALELDDSALYLCASSQTGATGELFFGEGSRLTVL.

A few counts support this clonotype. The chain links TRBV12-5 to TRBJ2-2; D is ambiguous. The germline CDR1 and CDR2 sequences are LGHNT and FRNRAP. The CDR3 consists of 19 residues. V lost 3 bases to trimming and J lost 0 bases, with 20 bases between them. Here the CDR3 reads CASGFLPKQRQSNTGELFF. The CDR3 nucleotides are TGTGCTAGTGGTTTTCTCCCGAAACAGAGACAATCGAACACCGGGGAGCTGTTTTTT.

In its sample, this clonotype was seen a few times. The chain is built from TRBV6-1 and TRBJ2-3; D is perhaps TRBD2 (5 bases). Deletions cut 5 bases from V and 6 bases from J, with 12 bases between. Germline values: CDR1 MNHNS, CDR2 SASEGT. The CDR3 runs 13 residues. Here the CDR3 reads CASSRSGPDTQYF. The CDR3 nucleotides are TGTGCCAGCAGTAGGAGCGGCCCTGATACGCAGTATTTT.

The CDR3, as DNA: TGTGCCACCAGTGATCCGGCATACAGTTTTCAGGGGGCAGATACGCAGTATTTT. Translated: CATSDPAYSFQGADTQYF. The V and J genes are TRBV24-1 and TRBJ2-3; 7 bases fit TRBD1. The junction had 15 bases not matched to a gene; V was cut back by 3 bases and J by 4 bases. This CDR3 spans 18 amino acids. Per germline, CDR1 KGHDR and CDR2 SFDVKD.

CDR3 in DNA: TGCAGTGCTCCGGTGGGGGGGGGTACTGAAGCTTTCTTT. It specifies CSAPVGGGTEAFF. The gene calls are TRBV20-1 and TRBJ1-1; D possibly corresponds to TRBD1 (5 bases). CDR1 and CDR2 (germline): DFQATT, SNEGSKA (reference sequence). Trimming took off 5 bases at V and 5 bases at J, with 15 bases between the two ends. This CDR3 spans 13 amino acids.

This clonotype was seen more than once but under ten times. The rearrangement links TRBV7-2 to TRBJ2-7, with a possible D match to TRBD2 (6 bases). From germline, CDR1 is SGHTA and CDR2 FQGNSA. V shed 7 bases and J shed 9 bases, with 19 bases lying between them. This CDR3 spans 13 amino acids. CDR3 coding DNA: TGTGCCAGCACCCTAAACTGGGGGGAAGGGCAGTACTTC. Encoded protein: CASTLNWGEGQYF.

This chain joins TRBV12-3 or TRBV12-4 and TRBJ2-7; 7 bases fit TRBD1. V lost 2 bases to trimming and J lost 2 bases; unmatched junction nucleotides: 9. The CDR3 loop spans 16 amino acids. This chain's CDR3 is CASSLSHGTDTYEQYF. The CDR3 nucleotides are TGTGCCAGCAGTTTATCCCACGGGACAGATACCTACGAGCAGTACTTC.

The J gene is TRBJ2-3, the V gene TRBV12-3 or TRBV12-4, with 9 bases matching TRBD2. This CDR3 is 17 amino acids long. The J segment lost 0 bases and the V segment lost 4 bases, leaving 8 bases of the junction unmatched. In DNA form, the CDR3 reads TGTGCCAGCAGTTCCACTCCTAGCGGGGCTAGCACAGATACGCAGTATTTT. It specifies CASSSTPSGASTDTQYF.

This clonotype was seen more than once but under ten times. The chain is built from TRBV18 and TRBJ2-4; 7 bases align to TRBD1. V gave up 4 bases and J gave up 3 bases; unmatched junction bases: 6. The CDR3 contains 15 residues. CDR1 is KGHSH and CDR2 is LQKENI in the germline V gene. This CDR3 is CASSLGGDSKNIQYF. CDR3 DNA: TGTGCCAGCTCACTTGGTGGGGACAGCAAAAACATTCAGTACTTC.

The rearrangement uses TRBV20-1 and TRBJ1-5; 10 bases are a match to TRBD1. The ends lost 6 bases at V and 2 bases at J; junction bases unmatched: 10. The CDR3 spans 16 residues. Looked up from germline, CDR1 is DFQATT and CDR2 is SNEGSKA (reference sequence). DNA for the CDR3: TGCAGTGCGGTTCCCGGGACAGGGGATGGCAATCAGCCCCAGCATTTT. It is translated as CSAVPGTGDGNQPQHF.

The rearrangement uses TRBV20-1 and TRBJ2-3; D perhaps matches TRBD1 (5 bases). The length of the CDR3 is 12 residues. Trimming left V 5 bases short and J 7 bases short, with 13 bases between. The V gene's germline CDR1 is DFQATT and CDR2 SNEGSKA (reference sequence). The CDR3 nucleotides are TGCAGTGCTCCCTCCCTGGGGCATACGCAGTATTTT. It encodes CSAPSLGHTQYF.

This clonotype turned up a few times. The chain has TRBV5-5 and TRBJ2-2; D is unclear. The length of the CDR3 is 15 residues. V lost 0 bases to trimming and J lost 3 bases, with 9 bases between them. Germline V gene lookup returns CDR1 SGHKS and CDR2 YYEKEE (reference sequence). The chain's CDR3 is CASSLVGLDTGELFF. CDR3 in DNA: TGTGCCAGCAGCTTGGTCGGGCTTGACACCGGGGAGCTGTTTTTT. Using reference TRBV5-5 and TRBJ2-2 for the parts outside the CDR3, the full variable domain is DAGVTQSPTHLIKTRGQQVTLRCSPISGHKSVSWYQQVLGQGPQFIFQYYEKEERGRGNFPDRFSARQFPNYSSELNVNALLLGDSALYLCASSLVGLDTGELFFGEGSRLTVL.

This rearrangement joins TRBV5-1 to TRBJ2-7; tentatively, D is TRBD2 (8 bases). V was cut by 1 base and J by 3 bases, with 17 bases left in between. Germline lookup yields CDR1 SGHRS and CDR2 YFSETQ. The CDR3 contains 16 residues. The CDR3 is CASSLLSGTALYEQYF. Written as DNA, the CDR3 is TGCGCCAGCAGCTTGCTTAGCGGGACAGCCCTCTACGAGCAGTACTTC.

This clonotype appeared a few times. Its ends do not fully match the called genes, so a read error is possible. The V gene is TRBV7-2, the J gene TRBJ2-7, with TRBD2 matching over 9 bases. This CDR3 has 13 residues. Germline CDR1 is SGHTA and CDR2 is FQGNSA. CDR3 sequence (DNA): TGTGCCAGCAGCTTACAGAGGCGGGAGGGCCTGAACTTC. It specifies CASSLQRREGLNF.

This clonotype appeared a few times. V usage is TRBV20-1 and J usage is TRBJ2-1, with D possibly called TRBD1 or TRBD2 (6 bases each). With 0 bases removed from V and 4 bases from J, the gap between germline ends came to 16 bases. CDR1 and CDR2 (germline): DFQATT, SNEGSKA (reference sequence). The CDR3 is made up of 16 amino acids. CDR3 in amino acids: CSARDRGGRLYNEQFF. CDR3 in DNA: TGCAGTGCTAGAGATAGAGGGGGGCGTTTGTACAATGAGCAGTTCTTC.